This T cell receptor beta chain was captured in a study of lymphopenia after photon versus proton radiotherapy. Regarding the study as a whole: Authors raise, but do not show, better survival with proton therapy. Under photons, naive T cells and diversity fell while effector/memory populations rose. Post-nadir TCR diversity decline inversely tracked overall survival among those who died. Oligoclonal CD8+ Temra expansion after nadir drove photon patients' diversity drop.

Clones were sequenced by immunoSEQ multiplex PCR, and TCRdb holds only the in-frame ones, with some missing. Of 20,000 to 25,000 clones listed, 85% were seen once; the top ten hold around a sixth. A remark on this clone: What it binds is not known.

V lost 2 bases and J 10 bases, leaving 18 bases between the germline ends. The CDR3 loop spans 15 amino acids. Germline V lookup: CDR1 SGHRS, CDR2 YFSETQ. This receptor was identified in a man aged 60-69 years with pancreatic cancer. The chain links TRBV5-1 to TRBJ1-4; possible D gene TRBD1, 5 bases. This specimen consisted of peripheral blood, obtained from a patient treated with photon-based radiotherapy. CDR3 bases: TGCGCCAGCAGCTTAACGACAGTTGGCTTTGGAAAACTGTTTTTT. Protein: CASSLTTVGFGKLFF.